A single sample is the source of the 23 T cell receptor beta chains below, sequenced in a study of T cell responses to AZD1222 COVID-19 vaccine. Data came from immunoSEQ multiplex PCR; TCRdb stores just in-frame clones and leaves some out. The sample shows around 160,000 clones, under 95% of them seen only once. Source: peripheral blood, taken on day 0 of AZD1222 vaccination. The source is an adult in good health.

The chain has TRBV7-2 and TRBJ2-3; TRBD2 might be the D (6 bases). With 5 bases removed from V and 3 bases from J, the gap between germline ends came to 12 bases. This CDR3 has 14 amino acids. Germline V gene sequence: CDR1 SGHTA, CDR2 FQGNSA. CDR3 residues: CASSQDGGTDTQYF. Written as DNA, the CDR3 is TGTGCCAGCAGCCAGGACGGGGGAACAGATACGCAGTATTTT.

V is TRBV29-1 and J is TRBJ1-5; D might be TRBD1 (6 bases). The germline V gene encodes CDR1 SQVTM and CDR2 ANQGSEA. The V gene lost 4 bases and the J gene lost 4 bases, with 8 bases spanning the gap. The CDR3 runs to 12 residues. CDR3 region: CSVADRNQPQHF. In DNA form, the CDR3 reads TGCAGCGTTGCGGACAGAAATCAGCCCCAGCATTTT.

J is TRBJ2-2 and V is TRBV6-5; the D gene is possibly TRBD2 (5 bases). V lost 8 bases and J 4 bases, leaving 17 bases between the germline ends. This CDR3 region has 15 residues. Germline CDR1 reads MNHEY; CDR2 reads SVGAGI. The CDR3 is CASGEPTFGTGELFF. CDR3 coding DNA: TGTGCCAGCGGGGAGCCGACTTTCGGCACCGGGGAGCTGTTTTTT.

The chain uses TRBV7-9 and TRBJ1-1; D remains unclear. Trimming cost V 5 bases and J 7 bases, with 11 bases left between them. CDR1 and CDR2 (germline): SEHNR, FQNEAQ (reference sequence). This CDR3 is built from 12 residues. For the CDR3, the DNA is TGTGCCAGCAGCGACGTGCGGGATGAAGCTTTCTTT. Amino acid sequence: CASSDVRDEAFF.

CDR3 in DNA: TGTGCCAGCAGCTCCCGAGTCGGGGCTAGAGCTAATGAAAAACTGTTTTTT. This gives the protein CASSSRVGARANEKLFF. V gene TRBV7-6 combines with J gene TRBJ1-4, with D possibly TRBD1 on 5 matching bases. V lost 4 bases and J 3 bases, leaving 18 bases between the germline ends. Germline V gene lookup returns CDR1 SGHVS and CDR2 FNYEAQ. CDR3 length: 17 amino acids. The full variable domain, its missing parts supplied by reference TRBV7-6 and TRBJ1-4, is GAGVSQSPRYKVTKRGQDVALRCDPISGHVSLYWYRQALGQGPEFLTYFNYEAQQDKSGLPNDRFSAERPEGSISTLTIQRTEQRDSAMYRCASSSRVGARANEKLFFGSGTQLSVL.

This chain connects TRBV7-6 to TRBJ2-7, with D tentatively TRBD1 (6 bases). V lost 5 bases and J lost 2, with 25 bases in between. The CDR3 has 18 amino acids. Germline CDR1 is SGHVS and CDR2 is FNYEAQ. The CDR3 reads CASSPPDLGARLTYEQYF. DNA for the CDR3: TGTGCCAGCAGCCCCCCTGACCTGGGGGCCCGACTAACCTACGAGCAGTACTTC.

The chain joins TRBV11-2 to TRBJ2-7, with D unresolved. V was pared by 1 base and J by 3 bases, with 10 bases between. The germline CDR1 and CDR2 sequences are SGHAT and FQNNGV. The CDR3 sequence is 14 residues long. The CDR3 DNA reads TGTGCCAGCAGCTTAGTTGCATCCTTCTACGAGCAGTACTTC. It yields the protein CASSLVASFYEQYF.

CDR3 sequence: CATSRVGESRYGYTF. The CDR3 region has the DNA TGTGCCACCAGCAGAGTTGGGGAAAGCCGCTATGGCTACACCTTC. The rearrangement uses TRBV15 and TRBJ1-2; D gene ambiguous. Germline CDR1 reads LNHNV; CDR2 reads YYDKDF (reference sequence). CDR3 length equals 15 residues. Trimming left V 1 base short and J 4 bases short, with 13 bases between.

CDR3 region: CASSLVGQRGPENEQFF. The CDR3 DNA sequence: TGTGCCAGCAGCTTAGTGGGACAGAGGGGGCCAGAGAATGAGCAGTTCTTC. The V and J genes are TRBV11-2 and TRBJ2-1; 7 bases are shared with TRBD1. In germline, CDR1 is SGHAT, CDR2 FQNNGV. V trimming: 1 base; J trimming: 7 bases; junction bases outside the gene matches: 13. The CDR3 runs 17 residues.

The count of this clone is one. The chain joins TRBV6-6 to TRBJ2-2, with unresolved D. Germline V lookup: CDR1 MNHNY, CDR2 SVGAGI (reference sequence). V lost 2 bases, J lost 3 bases, and 13 bases lay in between. This CDR3 has 16 residues. CDR3 region: CASSYRGPTDTGELFF. DNA for the CDR3: TGTGCCAGCAGTTACCGCGGCCCTACGGACACCGGGGAGCTGTTTTTT.

This sequence joins TRBV7-2 and TRBJ2-3, with D perhaps TRBD1 (6 bases). Trimming shortened V by 0 bases and J by 1 base, and 11 bases separated the two germline ends. There are 16 residues in the CDR3. Germline CDR1 SGHTA, CDR2 FQGNSA. For the CDR3, the DNA is TGTGCCAGCAGCTTAGCAAGGGGGATCCGCACAGATACGCAGTATTTT. Translating gives CASSLARGIRTDTQYF. Together with reference TRBV7-2 and TRBJ2-3, the CDR3 gives the full variable domain: GAGVSQSPSNKVTEKGKDVELRCDPISGHTALYWYRQSLGQGLEFLIYFQGNSAPDKSGLPSDRFSAERTGGSVSTLTIQRTQQEDSAVYLCASSLARGIRTDTQYFGPGTRLTVL.

The chain is built from TRBV18 and TRBJ2-2, with 8 bases lining up with TRBD1. Unmatched junction bases numbered 4, after V lost 3 bases and J lost 7 bases. Germline V gene lookup returns CDR1 KGHSH and CDR2 LQKENI. This CDR3 contains 14 residues. CDR3 sequence: CASSPGQEYGELFF. Here the CDR3 DNA reads TGTGCCAGCTCACCGGGACAGGAATACGGGGAGCTGTTTTTT.

This chain joins TRBV27 and TRBJ2-3; D might be TRBD1 or TRBD2, each matching 5 bases. There are 13 residues in the CDR3. Trimming shortened V by 4 bases and J by 6 bases, and 11 bases separated the two germline ends. Germline V gives CDR1 MNHEY, CDR2 SMNVEV (reference sequence). In DNA, the CDR3 is TGTGCCAGCAGTTCGGGGACGACCGATACGCAGTATTTT. This gives the protein CASSSGTTDTQYF.

The chain employs TRBV3-1 (or the pseudogene TRBV3-2) and TRBJ2-3; TRBD2 matches at 16 bases. Per the germline V gene, CDR1 is LGHDT and CDR2 is YNNKEL (reference sequence). Unmatched junction bases numbered 7, after V lost 4 bases and J lost 6 bases. This CDR3 has 17 residues. CDR3 bases: TGTGCCAGCAGCCCCCGGGGACTAGCGGGGGGGTCCGATACGCAGTATTTT. It is translated as CASSPRGLAGGSDTQYF.

The rearrangement uses TRBV6-2 or TRBV6-3 and TRBJ1-2, with D unresolved. V dropped 1 base and J dropped 8 bases, with 5 bases sitting between them. Germline CDR1 MNHEY, CDR2 SVGEGT. This CDR3 is built from 11 residues. The CDR3 sequence is CASSYYGGYTF. The CDR3 region has the DNA TGTGCCAGCAGTTACTACGGGGGCTACACCTTC.

The V and J genes are TRBV15 and TRBJ2-2; D is uncertain. The CDR3 runs to 14 residues. Per the germline V gene, CDR1 is LNHNV and CDR2 is YYDKDF (reference sequence). Trimming took 0 bases from V and 4 from J, leaving 6 bases between them. The CDR3 loop reads CATSRDRTTGELFF. The CDR3 bases are TGTGCCACCAGCAGAGACCGCACCACCGGGGAGCTGTTTTTT. The full variable domain, in which reference TRBV15 and TRBJ2-2 provide the parts outside the CDR3, is DAMVIQNPRYQVTQFGKPVTLSCSQTLNHNVMYWYQQKSSQAPKLLFHYYDKDFNNEADTPDNFQSRRPNTSFCFLDIRSPGLGDTAMYLCATSRDRTTGELFFGEGSRLTVL.

V usage is TRBV28 and J usage is TRBJ2-2, with 11 bases that match TRBD2. The germline V gene has CDR1 MDHEN and CDR2 SYDVKM. The trim removed 3 bases at V and 9 bases at J, leaving 12 bases unmatched. This CDR3 is built from 17 residues. DNA of the CDR3: TGTGCCAGCAGTTTCGGGCTAGCGGGAGGATCGGGGCGGGAGCTGTTTTTT. It is translated as CASSFGLAGGSGRELFF.

The genes are TRBV19 and TRBJ2-7; possible D gene TRBD1, 6 bases. The CDR3 is 12 residues long. The germline V gene has CDR1 LNHDA and CDR2 SQIVND (reference sequence). Trimming cost V 3 bases and J 7 bases, with 10 bases left between them. CDR3 DNA sequence: TGTGCCAGTAGTATTTGCGGACAGGAGCAGTACTTC. It encodes CASSICGQEQYF. The full variable domain, rest sourced from reference TRBV19 and TRBJ2-7, is DGGITQSPKYLFRKEGQNVTLSCEQNLNHDAMYWYRQDPGQGLRLIYYSQIVNDFQKGDIAEGYSVSREKKESFPLTVTSAQKNPTAFYLCASSICGQEQYFGPGTRLTVT.

The V and J genes are TRBV14 and TRBJ2-2; 7 bases align to TRBD1. The CDR3 is 16 residues long. Germline V gives CDR1 SGHDN, CDR2 FVKESK. Unmatched junction bases numbered 8, after V lost 3 bases and J lost 4 bases. The CDR3 loop reads CASSHWRQGVTGELFF. For the CDR3, the DNA is TGTGCCAGCAGCCACTGGAGACAGGGTGTCACCGGGGAGCTGTTTTTT.

The genes are TRBV29-1 and TRBJ1-2; D unresolved. The CDR3 is made up of 13 amino acids. Germline V gene lookup returns CDR1 SQVTM and CDR2 ANQGSEA. V was trimmed by 2 bases and J by 7 bases, leaving 14 bases between them. This CDR3 is CSVETVLSTGYTF. CDR3 bases: TGCAGCGTTGAAACTGTCCTTAGTACTGGCTACACCTTC.

V gene TRBV19 combines with J gene TRBJ2-3, with D unclear. The germline V gene encodes CDR1 LNHDA and CDR2 SQIVND (reference sequence). The CDR3 length is 13 residues. The ends were cut back, 3 bases at V and 3 bases at J, with 7 bases in the middle. The CDR3 DNA reads TGTGCCAGTAGTATCGGTATGACAGATACGCAGTATTTT. As protein: CASSIGMTDTQYF.

The rearrangement uses TRBV7-6 and TRBJ2-5; no definite D call. The V and J ends lost 7 bases and 0 bases respectively, with 12 bases between them. The CDR3 is 14 residues long. Germline-derived CDR1 and CDR2 are SGHVS and FNYEAQ. The CDR3 loop is CASNPRANQETQYF. The CDR3 DNA reads TGTGCCAGCAATCCGCGAGCTAACCAAGAGACCCAGTACTTC.

This chain links TRBV7-9 with TRBJ2-3, with D perhaps matching TRBD1 or TRBD2 (5 bases each). The CDR3 has 13 amino acids. Germline loops: CDR1 SEHNR, CDR2 FQNEAQ (reference sequence). The ends were cut back, 2 bases at V and 6 bases at J, with 9 bases in the middle. CDR3 residues: CASSLQGGDTQYF. CDR3 nucleotides: TGTGCCAGCAGCTTACAGGGCGGGGATACGCAGTATTTT. The whole variable domain, remainder taken from reference TRBV7-9 and TRBJ2-3, is DTGVSQNPRHKITKRGQNVTFRCDPISEHNRLYWYRQTLGQGPEFLTYFQNEAQLEKSRLLSDRFSAERPKGSFSTLEIQRTEQGDSAMYLCASSLQGGDTQYFGPGTRLTVL.